This TCR beta chain was sequenced during a study of OX40 agonist ivuxolimab in advanced cancers. This CDR3 region has 11 residues. Germline V gene data show CDR1 as SGHAT and CDR2 as FQNNGV. The V and J ends lost 4 bases and 10 bases respectively, with 8 bases between them. Measured with immunoSEQ multiplex PCR; TCRdb has only the in-frame clones, and not every one. The repertoire holds around 71,000 clones, 78% seen once, with approximately 5% in the top ten. The receptor was derived from an adult with an advanced solid tumor such as melanoma, head and neck, liver or kidney cancer. V and J are TRBV11-2 and TRBJ2-1, with a tentative D call TRBD2 (6 bases). This specimen was CD4+ or CD8+ T cells sorted from blood, taken in a trial of the OX40 agonist ivuxolimab. The CDR3, as DNA: TGTGCCAGCAGCTATGGGGGGGAGCAGTTCTTC. Protein: CASSYGGEQFF.